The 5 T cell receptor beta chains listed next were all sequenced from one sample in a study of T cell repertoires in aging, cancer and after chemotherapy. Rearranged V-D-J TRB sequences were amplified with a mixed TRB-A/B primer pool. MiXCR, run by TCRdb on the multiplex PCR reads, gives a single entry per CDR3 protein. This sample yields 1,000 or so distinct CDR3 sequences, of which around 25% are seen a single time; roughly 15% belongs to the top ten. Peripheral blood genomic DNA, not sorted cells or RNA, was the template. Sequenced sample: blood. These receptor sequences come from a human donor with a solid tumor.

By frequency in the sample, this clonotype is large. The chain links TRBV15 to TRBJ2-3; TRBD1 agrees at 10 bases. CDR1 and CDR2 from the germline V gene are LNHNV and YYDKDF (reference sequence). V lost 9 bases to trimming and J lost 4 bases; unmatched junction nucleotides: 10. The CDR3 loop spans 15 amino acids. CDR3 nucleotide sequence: TGTGCCACTAGAAATTGGGACAGGGGCCCAGATACGCAGTATTTT. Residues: CATRNWDRGPDTQYF.

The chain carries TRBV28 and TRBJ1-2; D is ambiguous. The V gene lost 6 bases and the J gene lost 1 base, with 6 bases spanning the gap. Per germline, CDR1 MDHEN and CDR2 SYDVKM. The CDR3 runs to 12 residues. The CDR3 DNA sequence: TGTGCCAGCAGGCGGTTTAACTATGGCTACACCTTC. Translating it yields CASRRFNYGYTF.

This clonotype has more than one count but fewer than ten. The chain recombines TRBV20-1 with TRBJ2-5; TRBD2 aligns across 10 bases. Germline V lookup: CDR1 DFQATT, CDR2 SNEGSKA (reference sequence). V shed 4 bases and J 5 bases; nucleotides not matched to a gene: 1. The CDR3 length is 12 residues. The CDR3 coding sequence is TGCAGTGCTACGACTAGCGGGGAGACCCAGTACTTC. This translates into CSATTSGETQYF.

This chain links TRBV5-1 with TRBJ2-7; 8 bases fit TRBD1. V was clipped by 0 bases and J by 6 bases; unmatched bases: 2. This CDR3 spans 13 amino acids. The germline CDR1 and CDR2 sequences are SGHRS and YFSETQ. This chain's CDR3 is CASSLETGVEQYF. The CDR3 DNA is TGCGCCAGCAGCTTGGAGACAGGGGTCGAGCAGTACTTC. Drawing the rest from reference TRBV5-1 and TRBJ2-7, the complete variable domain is KAGVTQTPRYLIKTRGQQVTLSCSPISGHRSVSWYQQTPGQGLQFLFEYFSETQRNKGNFPGRFSGRQFSNSRSEMNVSTLELGDSALYLCASSLETGVEQYFGPGTRLTVT.

The CDR3 DNA follows: TGTGCCAGCAGTGACCCACAAGGGGCCCCCAGCTATAATTCACCCCTCCACTTT. It codes for CASSDPQGAPSYNSPLHF. The chain joins TRBV6-1 to TRBJ1-6; D perhaps matches TRBD1 (5 bases). Trimming pared 3 bases from V and 3 bases from J, leaving 18 bases between. CDR1 and CDR2 (germline): MNHNS, SASEGT. The CDR3 has 18 residues.